The source of this TCR beta chain is a study of T cell responses to AZD1222 COVID-19 vaccine. Overall study: Second-dose intervals of approximately 4 or approximately 12 weeks were pooled. Notes on the study in general: Just five or six AZD1222 recipients were seropositive at baseline. White British people made up most donors, females outnumbered males, and clonal diversity was possibly underestimated.

V was pared by 3 bases and J by 10 bases, with 12 bases between. The CDR3 sequence is 12 residues long. Per the germline V gene, CDR1 is GTSNPN and CDR2 is SVGIG (reference sequence). The method was immunoSEQ multiplex PCR; TCRdb's version includes in-frame clones alone and lacks a portion of them. The sample comprises some 96,000 clones, approximately 90% of which are singletons, and 1.8% rests with the top ten. Regarding this clone: Antigen specificity is unknown.

The source was peripheral blood, collected on day 0 of AZD1222 vaccination. This receptor was taken from an adult in good health. This chain connects TRBV30 to TRBJ1-4; D unclear. The CDR3 nucleotides read TGTGCCTGGAGCCCCGGAGAGGGAAAACTGTTTTTT. Translation gives CAWSPGEGKLFF. The full variable domain, completed using reference TRBV30 and TRBJ1-4, is SQTIHQWPATLVQPVGSPLSLECTVEGTSNPNLYWYRQAAGRGLQLLFYSVGIGQISSEVPQNLSASRPQDRQFILSSKKLLLSDSGFYLCAWSPGEGKLFFGSGTQLSVL.